This TCR beta chain was obtained from a study of T cell responses to AZD1222 COVID-19 vaccine. Germline V gene sequence: CDR1 SEHNR, CDR2 FQNEAQ (reference sequence). CDR3 size: 15 residues. The V gene lost 10 bases and the J gene lost 5 bases, with 21 bases spanning the gap. TCRdb keeps only in-frame clones here, not all; method: immunoSEQ multiplex PCR. The sample lists roughly 99,000 clones, 75% to 95% seen once, with approximately 5.6% in the top ten. V gene TRBV7-9 combines with J gene TRBJ1-5; D not certain. The TCR was taken from an adult who received the AZD1222 COVID-19 vaccine. The source material was peripheral blood, sampled 28 days after the second AZD1222 dose. CDR3 amino acids: CATSPSAVSDQPQHF. The CDR3 coding sequence is TGTGCCACCTCTCCCAGCGCAGTGTCCGATCAGCCCCAGCATTTT.